The clone carrying this T cell receptor beta chain was seen ten or more times. Its antigen is not identified. One end of the junction does not line up with germline, which may come from a read error. Beta-chain TCR CDR3 regions were amplified from RNA transcripts. HTBI primers were used in a first-round RT-PCR, which preceded a second-round multiplex PCR. TCRdb re-called the multiplex PCR reads with MiXCR, one entry per CDR3 protein. This repertoire shows about 620,000 distinct CDR3 sequences, 20% to 25% found once; its top ten account for approximately 7%. This sample stems from a study of Graves' ophthalmopathy and Graves' hyperthyroidism. Sampling under 12 ml of fresh peripheral blood provided the PBMCs. Germline CDR1 MNHEY, CDR2 SVGEGT. The CDR3 totals 16 residues. Study-wide findings and caveats: Thyroid clonotypes that were expanded above 0.001 frequency mostly also appeared in blood.

This chain uses TRBV6-2 or TRBV6-3 with TRBJ1-2, with 8 nucleotides matching TRBD1. The material sequenced was peripheral blood. This sequence originates from a woman between 18 and 30 years old with stable Graves' hyperthyroidism. Some clones in this sample may be carry-over from other donors' samples. CDR3 loop: CASGYEGTGSNYGYTF. Written as DNA, the CDR3 is TGTGCCAGCGGTTACGAAGGGACAGGAAGCAACTATGGCTACACCTTC.